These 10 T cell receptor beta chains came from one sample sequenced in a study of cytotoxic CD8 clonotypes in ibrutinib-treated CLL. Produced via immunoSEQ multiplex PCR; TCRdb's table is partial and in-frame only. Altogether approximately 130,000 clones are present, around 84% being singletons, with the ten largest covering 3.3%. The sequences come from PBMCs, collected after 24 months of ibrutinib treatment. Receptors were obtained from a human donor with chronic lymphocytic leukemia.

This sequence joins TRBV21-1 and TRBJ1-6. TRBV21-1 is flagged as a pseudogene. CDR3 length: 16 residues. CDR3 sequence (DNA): TGTGCCAGCAGCAATTCGTGGGGAGCCTATAATTCACCCCTCCACTTT. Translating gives CASSNSWGAYNSPLHF.

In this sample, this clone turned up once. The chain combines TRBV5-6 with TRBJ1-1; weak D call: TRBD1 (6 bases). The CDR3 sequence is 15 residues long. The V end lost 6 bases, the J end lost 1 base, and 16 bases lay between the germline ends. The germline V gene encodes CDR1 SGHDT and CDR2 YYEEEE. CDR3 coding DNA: TGTGCCAGCAACCAGGGGTGGGGGCCGAACACTGAAGCTTTCTTT. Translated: CASNQGWGPNTEAFF.

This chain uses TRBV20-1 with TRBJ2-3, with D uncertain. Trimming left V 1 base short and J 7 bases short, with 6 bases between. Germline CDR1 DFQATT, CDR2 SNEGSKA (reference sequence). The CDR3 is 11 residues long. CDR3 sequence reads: CSARGRNTQYF. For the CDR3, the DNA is TGCAGTGCTAGAGGACGGAATACGCAGTATTTT.

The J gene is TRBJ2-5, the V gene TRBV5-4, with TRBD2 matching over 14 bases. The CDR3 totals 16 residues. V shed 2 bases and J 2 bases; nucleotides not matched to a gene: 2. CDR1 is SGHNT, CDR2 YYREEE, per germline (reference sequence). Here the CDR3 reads CASSFRLAGGQETQYF. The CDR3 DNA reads TGTGCCAGCAGCTTCCGACTAGCGGGGGGGCAAGAGACCCAGTACTTC. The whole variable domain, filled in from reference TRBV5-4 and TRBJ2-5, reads ETGVTQSPTHLIKTRGQQVTLRCSSQSGHNTVSWYQQALGQGPQFIFQYYREEENGRGNFPPRFSGLQFPNYSSELNVNALELDDSALYLCASSFRLAGGQETQYFGPGTRLLVL.

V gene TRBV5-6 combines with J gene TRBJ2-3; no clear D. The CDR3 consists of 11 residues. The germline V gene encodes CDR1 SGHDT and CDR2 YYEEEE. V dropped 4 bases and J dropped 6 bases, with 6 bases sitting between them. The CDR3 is CASSLLDTQYF. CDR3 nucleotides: TGTGCCAGCAGCCTCCTCGATACGCAGTATTTT.

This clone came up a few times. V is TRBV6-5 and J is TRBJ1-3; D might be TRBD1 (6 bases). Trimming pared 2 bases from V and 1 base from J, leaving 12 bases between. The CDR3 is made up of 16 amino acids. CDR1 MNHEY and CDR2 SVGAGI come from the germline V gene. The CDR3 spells CASSYDQGKSGNTIYF. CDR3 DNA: TGTGCCAGCAGTTACGACCAGGGGAAATCTGGAAACACCATATATTTT.

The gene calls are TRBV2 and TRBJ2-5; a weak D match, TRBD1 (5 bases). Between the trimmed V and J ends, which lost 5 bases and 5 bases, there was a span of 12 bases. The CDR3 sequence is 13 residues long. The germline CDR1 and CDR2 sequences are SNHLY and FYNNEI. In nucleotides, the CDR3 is TGTGCCAGCAGTAGGGGTGGGGTGGAGACCCAGTACTTC. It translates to CASSRGGVETQYF. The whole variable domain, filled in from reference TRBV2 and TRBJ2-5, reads EPEVTQTPSHQVTQMGQEVILRCVPISNHLYFYWYRQILGQKVEFLVSFYNNEISEKSEIFDDQFSVERPDGSNFTLKIRSTKLEDSAMYFCASSRGGVETQYFGPGTRLLVL.

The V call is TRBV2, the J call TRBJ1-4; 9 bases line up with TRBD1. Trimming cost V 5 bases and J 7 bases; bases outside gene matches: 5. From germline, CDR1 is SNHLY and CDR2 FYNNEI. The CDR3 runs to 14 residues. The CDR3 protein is CASSQQGAVEKLFF. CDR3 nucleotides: TGTGCCAGCAGTCAACAGGGGGCAGTTGAAAAACTGTTTTTT. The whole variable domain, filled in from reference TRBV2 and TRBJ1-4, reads EPEVTQTPSHQVTQMGQEVILRCVPISNHLYFYWYRQILGQKVEFLVSFYNNEISEKSEIFDDQFSVERPDGSNFTLKIRSTKLEDSAMYFCASSQQGAVEKLFFGSGTQLSVL.

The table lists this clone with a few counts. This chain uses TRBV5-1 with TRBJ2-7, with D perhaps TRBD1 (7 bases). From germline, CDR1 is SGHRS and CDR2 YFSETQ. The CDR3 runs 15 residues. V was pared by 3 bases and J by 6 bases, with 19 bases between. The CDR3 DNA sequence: TGCGCCAGCAGCTGGTCGACAGGGACTCCCCGCGAGCAGTACTTC. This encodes CASSWSTGTPREQYF.

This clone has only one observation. The CDR3 coding sequence is TGCAGCGTTGAGCGGGGGAACTCCTACGAGCAGTACTTC. It encodes CSVERGNSYEQYF. V usage is TRBV29-1 and J usage is TRBJ2-7; 7 bases map to TRBD2. The CDR3 is 13 amino acids. J lost 0 bases, V lost 3 bases, and 2 bases had no gene match. Germline V gene lookup returns CDR1 SQVTM and CDR2 ANQGSEA.